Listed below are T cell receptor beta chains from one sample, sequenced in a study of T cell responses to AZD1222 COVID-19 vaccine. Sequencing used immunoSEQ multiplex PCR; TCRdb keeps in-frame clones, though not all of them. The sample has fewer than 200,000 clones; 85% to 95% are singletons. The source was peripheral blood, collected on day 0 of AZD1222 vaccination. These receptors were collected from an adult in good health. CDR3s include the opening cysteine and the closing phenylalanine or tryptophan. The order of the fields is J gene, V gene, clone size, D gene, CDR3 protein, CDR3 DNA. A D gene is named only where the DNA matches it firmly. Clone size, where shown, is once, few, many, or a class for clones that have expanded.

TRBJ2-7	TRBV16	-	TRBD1	CASSQDGQGASEQYF	TGTGCCAGCAGCCAAGACGGACAGGGGGCTAGCGAGCAGTACTTC
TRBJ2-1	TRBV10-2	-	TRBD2	CASRESGGPMAEFF	TGCGCCAGCAGGGAATCGGGAGGGCCCATGGCGGAGTTCTTC
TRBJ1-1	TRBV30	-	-	CAWSEQIMNTEAFF	TGTGCCTGGAGCGAACAGATAATGAACACTGAAGCTTTCTTT
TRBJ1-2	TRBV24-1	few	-	CATSDYSRDGGNGYTF	TGTGCCACCAGTGATTATTCCCGGGACGGAGGCAATGGCTACACCTTC
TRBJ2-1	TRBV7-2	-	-	CASRPPGSSYNEQFF	TGTGCCAGCAGACCTCCCGGGAGCTCCTACAATGAGCAGTTCTTC
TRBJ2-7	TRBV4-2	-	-	CASSQAGYEQYF	TGTGCCAGCAGCCAAGCGGGATACGAGCAGTACTTC
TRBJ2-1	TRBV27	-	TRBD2	CASSSLAGRADEQFF	TGTGCCAGCAGTTCACTAGCGGGAAGGGCGGATGAGCAGTTCTTC
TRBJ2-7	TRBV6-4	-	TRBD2	CASSEVASGTYEQYF	TGTGCCAGCAGTGAGGTGGCTAGCGGGACGTACGAGCAGTACTTC
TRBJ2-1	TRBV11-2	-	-	CASSLVATRYFNNEQFF	TGTGCCAGCAGCTTAGTGGCTACCCGATACTTTAACAATGAGCAGTTCTTC
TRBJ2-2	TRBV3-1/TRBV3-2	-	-	CASSQGGWGSGELFF	TGTGCCAGCAGCCAAGGCGGTTGGGGATCCGGGGAGCTGTTTTTT
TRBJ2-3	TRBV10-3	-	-	CAISEWGTDTQYF	TGTGCCATCAGTGAGTGGGGCACAGATACGCAGTATTTT
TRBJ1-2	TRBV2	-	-	CASSKWEGYTF	TGTGCCAGCAGTAAATGGGAAGGCTACACCTTC
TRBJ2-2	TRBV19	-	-	CASSIPQVVGELFF	TGTGCCAGTAGTATTCCCCAGGTAGTCGGGGAGCTGTTTTTT
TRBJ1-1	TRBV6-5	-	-	CASSETGDTEAFF	TGTGCCAGCAGCGAGACAGGCGACACTGAAGCTTTCTTT
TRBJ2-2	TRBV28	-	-	CASRPYQNTGELFF	TGTGCCAGCAGACCATATCAGAACACCGGGGAGCTGTTTTTT
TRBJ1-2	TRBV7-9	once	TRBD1	CASSGTGGSGYTF	TGTGCCAGCAGCGGAACAGGGGGTAGTGGCTACACCTTC
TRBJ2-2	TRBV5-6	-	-	CASSLSGLNTGELFF	TGTGCCAGCAGCTTGTCCGGGCTGAACACCGGGGAGCTGTTTTTT